At least ten counts were recorded for the clone carrying this T cell receptor (beta chain). These data originate in a study of HIV-infected children after antiretroviral therapy interruption. RNA-based 3' RACE libraries used unique molecular identifiers. TCRdb analysed the 3' RACE reads with MiXCR anew, one entry per CDR3 protein. The sample contains fewer than 5,000 distinct CDR3 sequences, about 4.6% of which appear only once. Indicated treatment: PENTA 11 planned treatment interruption arm or continuous ART arm. At least 5 million viable PBMCs were required per cryopreserved sample. Memory CD8+ CD45RO+ CD45RA- T cells were sorted from thawed PBMCs. This CDR3 comprises 15 residues. Germline CDR1 and CDR2: MGHRA and YSYEKL. Between the trimmed V and J ends, which lost 4 bases and 1 base, there was a span of 13 bases.

The source of this sequence is a pool of human donors with HIV. The rearrangement links TRBV4-1 to TRBJ1-1, with D maybe TRBD1 (5 bases). The sequenced sample was CD45RO+ CD8+ T cells from PBMCs, pooled from several time points, obtained from a donor given antiretroviral therapy, either interrupted or continuous. Noted subset: memory CD8+ CD45RO+ CD45RA- T cells. CDR3 bases: TGCGCCAGCAGCCGAGGTCCGACAGAGAACACTGAAGCTTTCTTT. Encoded protein: CASSRGPTENTEAFF.